This is a list of T cell receptor beta chains from one sample in a study of T cells after yellow fever vaccination. TCRdb recomputed calls from the 5' RACE reads with MiXCR, one row per CDR3 protein. The table shows hundreds of thousands of distinct CDR3 sequences, with roughly 17% occurring only once. The sequenced sample was PBMCs, obtained 5 to 6 days after the first yellow fever vaccination. The receptors shown here come from a man between 18 and 35 years old who received the YFV17D yellow fever vaccine. CDR3s include the opening cysteine and the closing phenylalanine or tryptophan. Each record gives: D gene, clone size, V gene, J gene, CDR3 protein, CDR3 DNA. D genes are given only for firm matches. Clone sizes are given selectively: once, few, many, or a class where the clone is expanded.

>.|.|TRBV18|TRBJ2-1
CASSPRQNNEQFF
TGTGCCAGCAGCCCAAGACAGAACAATGAGCAGTTCTTC
>.|.|TRBV12-3/TRBV12-4|TRBJ1-2
CASSFQGFGYTF
TGTGCCAGCAGTTTCCAGGGTTTTGGCTACACCTTC
>.|many|TRBV20-1|TRBJ1-1
CSARVGNTEAFF
TGCAGTGCTAGAGTGGGGAACACTGAAGCTTTCTTT
>.|.|TRBV4-2|TRBJ1-1
CASSQFWGTGEAFF
TGTGCCAGCAGCCAATTTTGGGGGACTGGTGAAGCTTTCTTT
>.|few|TRBV6-1|TRBJ2-7
CASSERRQGDEQYF
TGTGCCAGCAGTGAACGTCGGCAAGGAGACGAGCAGTACTTC
>TRBD2|few|TRBV20-1|TRBJ2-5
CSARSLAGGRKQETQYF
TGCAGTGCTAGGTCGCTAGCGGGGGGGCGGAAACAAGAGACCCAGTACTTC
>.|.|TRBV4-3|TRBJ1-4
CASSQGAGGFNEKLFF
TGCGCCAGCAGCCAAGGGGCCGGGGGCTTTAATGAAAAACTGTTTTTT
>.|.|TRBV11-1|TRBJ2-7
CASSLIGRTTYEQYF
TGTGCCAGCAGCTTAATAGGCCGTACTACCTACGAGCAGTACTTC
>.|few|TRBV6-2/TRBV6-3|TRBJ1-5
CASSYLSAGEQPQHF
TGTGCCAGCAGTTACCTCTCGGCAGGGGAACAGCCCCAGCATTTT
>.|many|TRBV7-2|TRBJ2-2
CASSNLRGGPGTGELFF
TGTGCCAGCAGCAACTTGCGGGGAGGCCCGGGCACCGGGGAGCTGTTTTTT
>.|.|TRBV6-4|TRBJ2-3
CASSAQQGVTDTQYF
TGTGCCAGCAGTGCCCAACAGGGAGTCACAGATACGCAGTATTTT
>.|.|TRBV20-1|TRBJ1-2
CSALRPLFYGYTF
TGCAGTGCTTTGCGTCCTCTATTCTATGGCTACACCTTC
>.|many|TRBV3-1|TRBJ2-5
CASSRDLNGAQETQYF
TGTGCCAGCAGCCGGGACCTTAACGGAGCCCAAGAGACCCAGTACTTC
>.|.|TRBV7-9|TRBJ1-5
CASSLAVGEQPQHF
TGTGCCAGCAGCTTAGCGGTCGGGGAACAGCCCCAGCATTTT
>.|few|TRBV7-9|TRBJ2-7
CASSAGTYEQYF
TGTGCCAGCAGCGCCGGGACCTACGAGCAGTACTTC
>TRBD1|.|TRBV7-7|TRBJ2-2
CASSLTRQGPGELFF
TGTGCTAGCAGCTTAACCCGACAGGGTCCCGGGGAGCTGTTTTTT
>TRBD1|few|TRBV19|TRBJ1-1
CASSSGDRGFWTEAFF
TGTGCCAGTAGTAGTGGGGACAGGGGGTTCTGGACTGAAGCTTTCTTT
>.|few|TRBV7-2|TRBJ2-3
CASSLAGRGTQYF
TGTGCCAGCAGCTTAGCGGGGCGGGGTACGCAGTATTTT
>.|few|TRBV5-1|TRBJ2-1
CASSSSGGGLNNEQFF
TGCGCCAGCAGCTCGTCAGGGGGGGGCCTTAACAATGAGCAGTTCTTC
>.|few|TRBV25-1|TRBJ2-7
CATGSVAYEQYF
TGTGCCACGGGTAGCGTCGCCTACGAGCAGTACTTC
>TRBD2|.|TRBV29-1|TRBJ2-3
CSVEGASGDPDTQYF
TGCAGCGTTGAAGGGGCCAGCGGGGATCCAGATACGCAGTATTTT
>.|few|TRBV5-1|TRBJ2-2
CASSLDPLGALNTGELFF
TGCGCCAGCAGCTTGGATCCCCTCGGGGCCCTAAACACCGGGGAGCTGTTTTTT
>TRBD2|few|TRBV28|TRBJ2-5
CASKAGGAVQETQYF
TGTGCCAGCAAAGCGGGAGGGGCCGTCCAAGAGACCCAGTACTTC